Shown below are 6 T cell receptor beta chains from a single sample sequenced in a study of human versus mouse CDR3 diversity and MHC coevolution. Clones were sequenced by immunoSEQ multiplex PCR, and TCRdb holds only the in-frame ones, with some missing. The sample lists 50,000 to 65,000 clones; just under 95% were seen once. The sequenced material came from naive CD4+ T cells from blood. The subset is: CD45RO-negative CD62L-positive naive CD4 T cells. The receptors derive from a person aged 60 to 70 in good health.

The chain couples TRBV4-1 to TRBJ2-5; 8 positions agree with TRBD2. The CDR3 has 17 amino acids. CDR1 is MGHRA, CDR2 YSYEKL, per germline. Trimming at V came to 1 base and at J to 3 bases, leaving 10 bases not matched to a gene. This CDR3 is CASSQAPAGAAEETQYF. The CDR3 DNA follows: TGCGCCAGCAGCCAAGCTCCAGCGGGAGCTGCCGAAGAGACCCAGTACTTC.

The chain recombines TRBV19 with TRBJ2-3; 14 bases are shared with TRBD2. This CDR3 has 17 residues. Germline V gene lookup returns CDR1 LNHDA and CDR2 SQIVND (reference sequence). The J segment lost 2 bases and the V segment lost 10 bases, leaving 11 bases of the junction unmatched. The CDR3 reads CATKGLAGELVTDTQYF. The CDR3 DNA is TGTGCCACCAAGGGACTAGCGGGGGAGCTTGTCACAGATACGCAGTATTTT.

In this sample, this clone turned up once. The CDR3 here is CASMSGTSGYEQYF. Here the CDR3 DNA reads TGTGCCAGTATGAGTGGGACTAGCGGGTACGAGCAGTACTTC. The chain uses TRBV19 and TRBJ2-7; TRBD2 matches 12 bases. This CDR3 contains 14 residues. CDR1 and CDR2 (germline): LNHDA, SQIVND (reference sequence). After removal of 7 bases from V and 4 bases from J, the junction contained 5 bases not matched to a gene.

This chain links TRBV5-1 with TRBJ2-7, with 7 bases aligning to TRBD2. This CDR3 contains 17 residues. Germline CDR1 reads SGHRS; CDR2 reads YFSETQ. J gave up 5 bases and V 0 bases, and 14 bases lay outside the gene matches. The CDR3 DNA sequence: TGCGCCAGCAGCTTGGGGACTAGTGCCCGGGGGACGAACGAGCAGTACTTC. The encoded protein is CASSLGTSARGTNEQYF.

The V and J genes are TRBV19 and TRBJ1-1; D remains unclear. Trimming took off 3 bases at V and 6 bases at J, with 14 bases between the two ends. This CDR3 is 14 amino acids long. In germline, CDR1 is LNHDA, CDR2 SQIVND (reference sequence). CDR3 coding DNA: TGTGCCAGTAGTATGACCGGGAACATGGCTGAAGCTTTCTTT. Its protein product is CASSMTGNMAEAFF.

The V gene is TRBV5-1, the J gene TRBJ2-3; tentative D call: TRBD1 (6 bases). The V gene's germline CDR1 is SGHRS and CDR2 YFSETQ. This CDR3 comprises 16 residues. Between the trimmed V and J ends, which lost 0 bases and 4 bases, there was a span of 15 bases. CDR3 in amino acids: CASSLAGQRGADTQYF. In DNA form, the CDR3 reads TGCGCCAGCAGCTTGGCCGGACAGAGAGGGGCAGATACGCAGTATTTT.